These T cell receptor beta chains were read from a single sample in a study of blood T cells in healthy people across ages. TCRdb itself ran the 5' RACE reads through MiXCR, one entry per CDR3 protein. The repertoire consists of 550,000 to 650,000 distinct CDR3 sequences, with about 27% occurring once and the leading ten covering approximately 3.7%. These data are also associated with another study on T cells of mothers and their children.

What was sequenced was blood. The receptors were sampled from a boy aged 2-9 years in good health. CDR3s include the opening cysteine and the closing phenylalanine or tryptophan. A D gene is named only where the DNA matches it firmly. Rows give clone size only sometimes, using once, few, many, or a class for an expanded clone.

NA | TRBJ1-3 | TRBV5-6 | NA | CASSFRKRPGNTIYF | TGTGCCAGCAGCTTCCGAAAGAGGCCGGGAAACACCATATATTTT
NA | TRBJ2-5 | TRBV6-5 | NA | CASSYGVRGETQYF | TGTGCCAGCAGTTACGGAGTCAGGGGTGAGACCCAGTACTTC
NA | TRBJ2-7 | TRBV5-1 | NA | CASSYGVEQYF | TGCGCCAGCAGCTATGGGGTCGAGCAGTACTTC
once | TRBJ2-1 | TRBV6-2/TRBV6-3 | NA | CASSYSLGSSSNNEQFF | TGTGCCAGCAGTTACTCGCTGGGGTCCTCGTCCAACAATGAGCAGTTCTTC
few | TRBJ2-6 | TRBV5-1 | TRBD1 | CASSWDRYSSGANVLTF | TGCGCCAGCAGCTGGGACAGATATAGCTCTGGGGCCAACGTCCTGACTTTC
NA | TRBJ1-2 | TRBV20-1 | TRBD1 | CSAETGLGYTF | TGCAGTGCTGAGACAGGGCTGGGCTACACCTTC
few | TRBJ2-6 | TRBV15 | TRBD1 | CAASPGQGDSGANVLTF | TGTGCCGCATCCCCGGGACAGGGTGACTCTGGGGCCAACGTCCTGACTTTC
few | TRBJ2-7 | TRBV29-1 | TRBD2 | CGALGLASYEQYF | TGCGGCGCCTTGGGACTAGCCAGCTACGAGCAGTACTTC
NA | TRBJ2-4 | TRBV7-9 | NA | CASSSGTENIQYF | TGTGCCAGCAGCTCCGGGACGGAAAACATTCAGTACTTC
few | TRBJ2-5 | TRBV9 | TRBD2 | CASSSSPLAGGPESQYF | TGTGCCAGCAGCTCTTCTCCACTAGCGGGGGGCCCTGAGTCCCAGTACTTC
many | TRBJ2-5 | TRBV5-1 | TRBD2 | CASSLGTSGQETQYF | TGTGCCAGCAGCTTAGGGACTAGCGGACAAGAGACCCAGTACTTC
few | TRBJ1-1 | TRBV27 | NA | CASSAAWNTEAFF | TGTGCCAGCAGTGCGGCATGGAACACTGAGGCTTTCTTT
NA | TRBJ2-5 | TRBV7-9 | NA | CANSLVPGRTETQYF | TGTGCCAACAGCTTAGTCCCGGGGAGGACAGAGACCCAGTACTTC
once | TRBJ2-1 | TRBV12-3/TRBV12-4 | NA | CASSLGFGQQFF | TGTGCCAGCAGTTTGGGGTTCGGGCAACAGTTCTTC
NA | TRBJ2-7 | TRBV20-1 | TRBD2 | CSARGSGLAINEQYF | TGCAGTGCTAGAGGTTCGGGACTAGCGATCAACGAGCAGTACTTC
few | TRBJ2-1 | TRBV12-5 | NA | CASGLVPFDEQFF | TGTGCTAGTGGTTTGGTACCCTTCGATGAGCAGTTCTTC
NA | TRBJ1-2 | TRBV6-5 | NA | CASRRDGNYGYTF | TGTGCCAGCCGAAGGGACGGAAACTATGGCTACACCTTC
NA | TRBJ2-2 | TRBV12-3/TRBV12-4 | NA | CASSSGPGTGELFF | TGTGCCAGCAGTTCGGGGCCGGGGACCGGGGAGCTGTTTTTT
many | TRBJ2-7 | TRBV7-8 | NA | CASSLGLGGNYEQYF | TGTGCCAGCAGCTTAGGGCTAGGGGGTAACTACGAGCAGTACTTC
NA | TRBJ2-5 | TRBV20-1 | TRBD2 | CSAILAGPMTQYF | TGCAGTGCTATATTAGCGGGGCCTATGACCCAGTACTTC
NA | TRBJ2-1 | TRBV13 | TRBD2 | CASSLQREASYNEQFF | TGTGCCAGCAGCCTACAGCGGGAGGCCTCCTACAATGAGCAGTTCTTC
NA | TRBJ1-4 | TRBV6-6 | NA | CASRGGREKLFF | TGTGCCAGCAGGGGGGGACGAGAGAAACTGTTTTTT
NA | TRBJ2-1 | TRBV5-1 | NA | CASSLGGMEDNEQFF | TGCGCCAGCAGCTTGGGTGGGATGGAAGACAATGAGCAGTTCTTC
NA | TRBJ2-1 | TRBV20-1 | TRBD2 | CSARRTSGAYNEQFF | TGCAGTGCTAGGAGGACTAGCGGGGCCTACAATGAGCAGTTCTTC
few | TRBJ1-1 | TRBV15 | NA | CATSTSRENVRRTEAFF | TGTGCCACCAGCACTAGCAGGGAAAATGTACGGCGCACTGAAGCTTTCTTT
few | TRBJ2-7 | TRBV20-1 | TRBD1 | CSAREGQGAYEQYF | TGCAGTGCTAGAGAGGGACAGGGTGCCTACGAGCAGTACTTC
NA | TRBJ2-3 | TRBV27 | NA | CASSLSTVLSDTDTQYF | TGTGCCAGCAGTTTATCCACAGTGTTATCCGACACAGATACGCAGTATTTT
few | TRBJ2-1 | TRBV27 | NA | CASSLAKRANEQFF | TGTGCCAGCAGTTTAGCGAAGAGGGCCAATGAGCAGTTCTTC
NA | TRBJ2-5 | TRBV20-1 | NA | CSATEGQETQYF | TGCAGTGCTACAGAAGGCCAGGAGACCCAGTACTTC
NA | TRBJ2-7 | TRBV6-2/TRBV6-3 | TRBD2 | CASSGAGGTYEQYF | TGTGCCAGCAGCGGAGCGGGAGGGACCTACGAGCAGTACTTC
few | TRBJ1-5 | TRBV19 | TRBD1 | CASSSRGGNSNQPQHF | TGTGCCAGTAGTAGTCGAGGGGGCAATAGCAATCAGCCCCAGCATTTT
few | TRBJ2-1 | TRBV2 | TRBD2 | CASSGGGSYNEQFF | TGTGCCAGCAGTGGGGGGGGCTCCTACAATGAGCAGTTCTTC
few | TRBJ2-7 | TRBV27 | NA | CASSFGWAYEQYF | TGTGCCAGCAGTTTTGGCTGGGCCTACGAGCAGTACTTC
NA | TRBJ2-1 | TRBV7-6 | TRBD2 | CASSLESGGSNNEQFF | TGTGCCAGCAGCTTAGAAAGCGGGGGGTCAAACAATGAGCAGTTCTTC
NA | TRBJ2-5 | TRBV20-1 | TRBD2 | CSARIPGLAGAETQYF | TGCAGTGCGAGGATCCCGGGACTAGCGGGGGCGGAGACCCAGTACTTC
NA | TRBJ2-6 | TRBV7-9 | NA | CASSYDWSPGANVLTF | TGTGCCAGCAGCTACGACTGGTCTCCTGGGGCCAACGTCCTGACTTTC
NA | TRBJ2-5 | TRBV20-1 | TRBD2 | CSAQSGTSGSSGFF | TGCAGTGCTCAATCCGGGACTAGCGGGAGTTCTGGGTTCTTC
few | TRBJ2-4 | TRBV2 | NA | CASRGAGYSEFIQYF | TGTGCCAGCAGGGGAGCAGGGTATAGCGAATTCATTCAGTACTTC
once | TRBJ2-5 | TRBV20-1 | NA | CSAVNTEQETQYF | TGCAGTGCTGTAAATACAGAGCAAGAGACCCAGTACTTC
NA | TRBJ2-2 | TRBV6-2/TRBV6-3 | NA | CASSPYGGRGSTGELFF | TGTGCCAGCAGCCCCTACGGGGGGCGTGGGTCCACCGGGGAGCTGTTTTTT
few | TRBJ2-5 | TRBV10-3 | TRBD2 | CAISEWTSGSFPETQYF | TGTGCCATCAGTGAGTGGACTAGCGGGAGTTTCCCAGAGACCCAGTACTTC
few | TRBJ2-6 | TRBV30 | NA | CAWSSTPGTLTGANVLTF | TGTGCCTGGAGTAGCACTCCAGGGACCCTAACTGGGGCCAACGTCCTGACTTTC